The 4 T cell receptor beta chains below all came from one sample that was sequenced in a study of tumour-infiltrating T cells in Burkitt lymphoma. The assay was immunoSEQ multiplex PCR, and TCRdb's table has in-frame clones only and misses some. This table has several thousand clones, more than 55% appearing once. The specimen was tumor tissue. These TCRs come from a human donor with diffuse large B-cell lymphoma.

V and J are TRBV5-1 and TRBJ2-7, with 7 nucleotides matching TRBD1. Germline assignment: CDR1 SGHRS and CDR2 YFSETQ. Trimming cost V 3 bases and J 6 bases; bases outside gene matches: 6. CDR3 length: 13 amino acids. The CDR3 sequence: CASSSGQSFEQYF. The CDR3 coding sequence is TGCGCCAGCAGCTCGGGACAGTCGTTCGAGCAGTACTTC.

The chain employs TRBV13 and TRBJ2-3, with D possibly matching TRBD2 (6 bases). The CDR3 contains 16 residues. V was pared by 3 bases and J by 1 base, with 14 bases between. The V gene's germline CDR1 is PRHDT and CDR2 FYEKMQ (reference sequence). DNA of the CDR3: TGTGCCAGCAGCTTGAGGAACCCGGGAGGCACAGATACGCAGTATTTT. This encodes CASSLRNPGGTDTQYF.

This clone was counted between two and nine times. The chain carries TRBV2 and TRBJ1-1; tentative D call: TRBD1 (6 bases). CDR3 length: 16 amino acids. Germline-derived CDR1 and CDR2 are SNHLY and FYNNEI. Trimming removed 7 bases at V and 0 bases at J, with 18 bases between. DNA for the CDR3: TGTGCCAGCACTGGACAGACACCTAGAATGAACACTGAAGCTTTCTTT. Translating it yields CASTGQTPRMNTEAFF.

The CDR3 DNA reads as TGTGCCTGGATGAGAGGACGGAGGGAAAAACTGTTTTTT. Protein sequence: CAWMRGRREKLFF. V and J are TRBV30 and TRBJ1-4, with D unclear. This CDR3 is built from 13 residues. V lost 4 bases to trimming and J lost 8 bases, with 14 bases between them. In germline, CDR1 is GTSNPN, CDR2 SVGIG (reference sequence).